This T cell receptor (beta chain) appears in the sequencing data of a study of blood T cell repertoires in COVID-19. Study details: Collection of acute and convalescent COVID-19 samples took place in the United States, Italy and Spain. PBMCs, B-cell-depleted T cells, or T cells provided the cDNA or gDNA that made up the material.

Germline loops: CDR1 SGHTA, CDR2 FQGTGA. The V and J ends lost 6 bases and 2 bases, in that order; junction bases with no gene match: 5. The CDR3 length is 14 residues. Original data processing: Estimated nucleated cell counts came from reference gene primer amplification. Produced via immunoSEQ multiplex PCR; TCRdb's table is partial and in-frame only. V and J calls plus clone size are reproduced from that table; the DNA served to infer D and trimming. Here the sample spans 170,000 or so clones, roughly 83% being singletons. The J gene is TRBJ2-3, the V gene TRBV7-3; 7 nucleotides line up with TRBD1. The sequenced sample was peripheral blood. This sequence was found in a man aged 18 to 29 with active or convalescent COVID-19. CDR3 DNA: TGTGCCAGCAGTCCACAGGGGCTCACAGATACGCAGTATTTT. Protein product: CASSPQGLTDTQYF.